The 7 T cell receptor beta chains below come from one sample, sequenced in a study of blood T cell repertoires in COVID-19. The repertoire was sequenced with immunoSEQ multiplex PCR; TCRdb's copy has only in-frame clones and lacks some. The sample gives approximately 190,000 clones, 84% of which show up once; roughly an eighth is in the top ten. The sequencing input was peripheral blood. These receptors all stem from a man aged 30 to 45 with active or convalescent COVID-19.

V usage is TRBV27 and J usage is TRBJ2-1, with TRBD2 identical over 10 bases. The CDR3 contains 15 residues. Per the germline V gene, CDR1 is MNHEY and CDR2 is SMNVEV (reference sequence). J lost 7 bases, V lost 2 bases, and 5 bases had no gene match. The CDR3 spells CASSLKRGGLNEQFF. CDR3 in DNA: TGTGCCAGCAGTTTAAAGCGGGGGGGCCTGAATGAGCAGTTCTTC.

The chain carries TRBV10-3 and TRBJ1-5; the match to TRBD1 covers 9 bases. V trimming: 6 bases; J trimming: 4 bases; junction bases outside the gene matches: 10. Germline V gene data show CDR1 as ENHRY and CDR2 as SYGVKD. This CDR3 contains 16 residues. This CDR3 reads CAISAGTGLGNQPQHF. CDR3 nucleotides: TGTGCCATCAGCGCCGGGACAGGGTTGGGGAATCAGCCCCAGCATTTT.

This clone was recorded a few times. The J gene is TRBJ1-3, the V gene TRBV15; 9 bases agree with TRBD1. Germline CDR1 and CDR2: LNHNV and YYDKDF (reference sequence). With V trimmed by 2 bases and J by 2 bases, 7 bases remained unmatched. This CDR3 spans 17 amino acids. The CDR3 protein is CATSRPGQGLAGNTIYF. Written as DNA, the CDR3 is TGTGCCACCAGCAGACCGGGACAGGGACTCGCTGGAAACACCATATATTTT.

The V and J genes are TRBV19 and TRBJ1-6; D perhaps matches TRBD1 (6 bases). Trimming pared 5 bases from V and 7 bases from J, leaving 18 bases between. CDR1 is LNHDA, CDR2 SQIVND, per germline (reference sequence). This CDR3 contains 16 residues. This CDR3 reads CASSPPRGAGNSPLHF. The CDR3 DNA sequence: TGTGCCAGTAGTCCACCGCGGGGGGCTGGGAATTCACCCCTCCACTTT. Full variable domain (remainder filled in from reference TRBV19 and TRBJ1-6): DGGITQSPKYLFRKEGQNVTLSCEQNLNHDAMYWYRQDPGQGLRLIYYSQIVNDFQKGDIAEGYSVSREKKESFPLTVTSAQKNPTAFYLCASSPPRGAGNSPLHFGNGTRLTVT.

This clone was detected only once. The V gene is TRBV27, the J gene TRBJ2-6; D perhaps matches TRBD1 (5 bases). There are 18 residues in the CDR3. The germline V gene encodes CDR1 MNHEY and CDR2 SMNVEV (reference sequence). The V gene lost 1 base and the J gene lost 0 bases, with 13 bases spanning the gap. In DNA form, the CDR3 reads TGTGCCAGCAGTTTATTTGGGCAGGGATCCTCTGGGGCCAACGTCCTGACTTTC. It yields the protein CASSLFGQGSSGANVLTF.

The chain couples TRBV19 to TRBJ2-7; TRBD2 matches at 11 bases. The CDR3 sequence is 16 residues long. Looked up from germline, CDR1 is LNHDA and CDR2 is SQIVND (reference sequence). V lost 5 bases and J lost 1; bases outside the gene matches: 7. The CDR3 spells CASSPWTSGPSYEQYF. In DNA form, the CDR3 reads TGTGCCAGTAGTCCATGGACTAGCGGGCCTTCCTACGAGCAGTACTTC.

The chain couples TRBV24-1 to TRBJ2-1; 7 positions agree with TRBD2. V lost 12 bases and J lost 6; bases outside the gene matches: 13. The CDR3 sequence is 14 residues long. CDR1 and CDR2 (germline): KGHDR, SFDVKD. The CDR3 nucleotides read TGTGCCGGGGAGAGGGAGGGACTATTCAATGAGCAGTTCTTC. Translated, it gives CAGEREGLFNEQFF.